This T cell receptor (beta chain) was identified during a study of spatial heterogeneity in lung cancer. Germline values: CDR1 LGHNA, CDR2 YSLEER. V lost 0 bases to trimming and J lost 7 bases, with 7 bases between them. The CDR3 consists of 13 residues. TCRdb itself ran the 5' RACE reads through MiXCR, one entry per CDR3 protein. The sample has under 150,000 distinct CDR3 sequences, roughly 10% seen once. The time point is: blood at routine non-recurrence follow-up after resection. This specimen was PBMCs, taken at follow-up. J is TRBJ2-1 and V is TRBV4-3; no firm D call. This TCR was recovered from a female donor with early-stage non-small cell lung cancer. The CDR3 coding sequence is TGCGCCAGCAGCCAAGATAACATTAATGAGCAGTTCTTC. It specifies CASSQDNINEQFF.